Below, 4 T cell receptor beta chains from the same sample are listed, as sequenced in a study of tumor-infiltrating lymphocytes in localized non-small cell lung cancer. Repertoires were generated with immunoSEQ multiplex PCR, while TCRdb's copy carries only in-frame clones and drops some. The repertoire holds about 23,000 clones, with approximately 70% as singletons. The specimen sequenced was lung tumor tissue. The source of these receptors is a human donor with non-small cell lung cancer.

The rearrangement links TRBV19 to TRBJ1-1, with D uncertain. This CDR3 is built from 13 residues. From germline, CDR1 is LNHDA and CDR2 SQIVND (reference sequence). V was pared by 1 base and J by 5 bases, with 8 bases between. The CDR3 nucleotides read TGTGCCAGTAGTATAGGTTGGGGAACTGAAGCTTTCTTT. Translated, it gives CASSIGWGTEAFF.

This clone qualifies as medium-sized. The DNA of the CDR3 is TGTGCCAGCAGCGCGGGTCGGACTAGCGGGGGAACCTACGAGCAGTACTTC. Its protein is CASSAGRTSGGTYEQYF. The chain joins TRBV7-2 to TRBJ2-7; 13 bases agree with TRBD2. Trimming cost V 5 bases and J 2 bases; bases outside gene matches: 9. CDR1 is SGHTA, CDR2 FQGNSA, per germline. The CDR3 loop spans 17 amino acids.

The chain carries TRBV9 and TRBJ2-7; 7 bases line up with TRBD2. CDR1 and CDR2 from the germline V gene are SGDLS and YYNGEE. The CDR3 is 14 residues long. V shed 4 bases and J 2 bases; nucleotides not matched to a gene: 6. CDR3 residues: CASSPPGGTYEQYF. In DNA, the CDR3 is TGTGCCAGCAGCCCACCGGGGGGAACCTACGAGCAGTACTTC.

The CDR3 nucleotides read TGCAGCTACCTGGCGGGAGTAGTAGATACGCAGTATTTT. Encoded protein: CSYLAGVVDTQYF. J is TRBJ2-3 and V is TRBV29-1, with 7 bases fitting TRBD2. The CDR3 runs 13 residues. Trimming cost V 8 bases and J 5 bases; bases outside gene matches: 10. Looked up from germline, CDR1 is SQVTM and CDR2 is ANQGSEA.